Following are 18 T cell receptor beta chains from one sample sequenced in a study of shared clonotypes between healthy human individuals. Repertoires were generated with immunoSEQ multiplex PCR, while TCRdb's copy carries only in-frame clones and drops some. This sample has fewer than 550,000 clones; about three quarters occur once, and the top ten carry around an eighth. Sequenced input: PBMCs. The receptors shown here come from a woman aged 40 to 49 in good health. Some clones in this sample may be carry-over from other donors' samples.

V is TRBV5-1 and J is TRBJ1-1, with D perhaps matching TRBD1 (6 bases). V gave up 4 bases and J gave up 1 base, with 14 bases separating them. CDR3 length equals 15 residues. Germline V lookup: CDR1 SGHRS, CDR2 YFSETQ. CDR3 bases: TGCGCCAGCAGCCCCCGTGCGGGACAGAACACTGAAGCTTTCTTT. Amino acid sequence: CASSPRAGQNTEAFF.

The rearrangement uses TRBV5-4 and TRBJ2-3, with D unresolved. CDR1 and CDR2 (germline): SGHNT, YYREEE (reference sequence). V lost 4 bases and J lost 6, with 12 bases in between. The CDR3 is 13 amino acids. The CDR3 DNA reads TGTGCCAGCAGCCGGATTGCGGCCGATACGCAGTATTTT. Its protein is CASSRIAADTQYF.

The rearrangement uses TRBV6-5 and TRBJ2-7; 9 bases fit TRBD2. V trimming: 6 bases; J trimming: 6 bases; junction bases outside the gene matches: 6. The CDR3 has 13 residues. CDR1 is MNHEY and CDR2 is SVGAGI in the germline V gene. CDR3 region: CASRGTSRGEQYF. CDR3 coding DNA: TGTGCCAGCAGAGGGACTAGCAGGGGCGAGCAGTACTTC.

V usage is TRBV2 and J usage is TRBJ2-2; no clear D. Germline assignment: CDR1 SNHLY and CDR2 FYNNEI. The CDR3 consists of 12 residues. The V end lost 6 bases, the J end lost 4 bases, and 6 bases lay between the germline ends. CDR3 bases: TGTGCCAGCAGGGGCGGCACCGGGGAGCTGTTTTTT. This encodes CASRGGTGELFF.

The genes are TRBV18 and TRBJ2-1; TRBD1 matches 8 bases. The CDR3 consists of 13 residues. J lost 5 bases, V lost 8 bases, and 5 bases had no gene match. CDR1 KGHSH and CDR2 LQKENI come from the germline V gene. The CDR3 bases are TGTGCCAGCATTCAGGGGGCAGACAATGAGCAGTTCTTC. This sequence encodes CASIQGADNEQFF. Full variable domain (outside the CDR3, taken from reference TRBV18 and TRBJ2-1): NAGVMQNPRHLVRRRGQEARLRCSPMKGHSHVYWYRQLPEEGLKFMVYLQKENIIDESGMPKERFSAEFPKEGPSILRIQQVVRGDSAAYFCASIQGADNEQFFGPGTRLTVL.

The rearrangement joins TRBV7-2 to TRBJ2-5; D unclear. The germline CDR1 and CDR2 sequences are SGHTA and FQGNSA. The ends were cut back, 3 bases at V and 13 bases at J, with 18 bases in the middle. The CDR3 is made up of 13 amino acids. The CDR3 sequence: CASSFGSFSFPYF. Written as DNA, the CDR3 is TGTGCCAGCAGCTTCGGGTCATTCTCGTTCCCGTACTTC.

The chain combines TRBV11-2 with TRBJ1-4; 7 bases agree with TRBD1. The CDR3 consists of 12 residues. V dropped 7 bases and J dropped 10; count of bases not matched to a gene: 6. Germline V gives CDR1 SGHAT, CDR2 FQNNGV. CDR3 sequence reads: CASNPPGGKLFF. CDR3 in DNA: TGTGCCAGCAACCCTCCAGGGGGAAAACTGTTTTTT.

This chain joins TRBV5-6 and TRBJ2-7; D may be TRBD2 (5 bases). V lost 0 bases and J lost 3, with 7 bases in between. This CDR3 has 13 amino acids. In germline, CDR1 is SGHDT, CDR2 YYEEEE. CDR3 in amino acids: CASSLGADYEQYF. The CDR3, as DNA: TGTGCCAGCAGCTTGGGAGCGGACTACGAGCAGTACTTC.

V and J are TRBV20-1 and TRBJ1-1; TRBD1 is a possible D gene (5 bases). The germline CDR1 and CDR2 sequences are DFQATT and SNEGSKA (reference sequence). The CDR3 contains 11 residues. Trimming took 6 bases from V and 7 from J, leaving 12 bases between them. The CDR3 protein is CSASQGREAFF. CDR3 nucleotide sequence: TGCAGTGCCAGCCAGGGACGTGAAGCTTTCTTT.

V is TRBV5-1 and J is TRBJ2-5, with D possibly matching TRBD1 (7 bases). Per germline, CDR1 SGHRS and CDR2 YFSETQ. There are 14 residues in the CDR3. Trimming removed 2 bases at V and 4 bases at J, with 12 bases between. The CDR3, as DNA: TGCGCCAGCAGCTTCCAGGGGGGAGCAGAGACCCAGTACTTC. Its protein product is CASSFQGGAETQYF.

V is TRBV28 and J is TRBJ1-2; D is undetermined. Germline V lookup: CDR1 MDHEN, CDR2 SYDVKM. CDR3 size: 14 residues. V lost 3 bases, J lost 0 bases, and 8 bases lay in between. The CDR3 reads CASSFHGANYGYTF. Written as DNA, the CDR3 is TGTGCCAGCAGTTTCCACGGTGCTAACTATGGCTACACCTTC.

The chain couples TRBV18 to TRBJ1-5; 7 nucleotides line up with TRBD1. The CDR3 runs to 14 residues. V was clipped by 3 bases and J by 7 bases; unmatched bases: 6. The germline gives CDR1 KGHSH, CDR2 LQKENI. CDR3 in DNA: TGTGCCAGCTCACCCCGACAGGGAGGCCAGCCCCAGCATTTT. Amino acids: CASSPRQGGQPQHF. Based on the CDR3 plus reference TRBV18 and TRBJ1-5, the full variable domain is NAGVMQNPRHLVRRRGQEARLRCSPMKGHSHVYWYRQLPEEGLKFMVYLQKENIIDESGMPKERFSAEFPKEGPSILRIQQVVRGDSAAYFCASSPRQGGQPQHFGDGTRLSIL.

V gene TRBV11-2 combines with J gene TRBJ2-1, with D maybe TRBD2 (5 bases). V was pared by 5 bases and J by 4 bases, with 15 bases between. Per the germline V gene, CDR1 is SGHAT and CDR2 is FQNNGV. This CDR3 has 15 residues. CDR3 DNA sequence: TGTGCCAGCAGCCCTCCGGGAAGGGCTTACAATGAGCAGTTCTTC. Translation: CASSPPGRAYNEQFF.

The rearrangement uses TRBV18 and TRBJ2-7; TRBD2 is a possible D gene (6 bases). CDR3 length equals 17 residues. Trimming stripped 2 bases from V and 4 bases from J, with 21 bases between. The V gene's germline CDR1 is KGHSH and CDR2 LQKENI. In nucleotides, the CDR3 is TGTGCCAGCTCACCAGTTCGGACTACTCGCCCGGGTTACGAGCAGTACTTC. Amino acid sequence: CASSPVRTTRPGYEQYF.

The chain carries TRBV30 and TRBJ2-7, with TRBD2 as a possible D gene (5 bases). Looked up from germline, CDR1 is GTSNPN and CDR2 is SVGIG (reference sequence). V lost 6 bases and J lost 0, with 9 bases in between. The CDR3 extends over 12 amino acids. DNA for the CDR3: TGTGCCTGCGGGCGGGTCTCCTACGAGCAGTACTTC. It translates to CACGRVSYEQYF.

J is TRBJ2-1 and V is TRBV11-2; 13 positions match TRBD2. The V and J ends lost 5 bases and 9 bases, in that order; junction bases with no gene match: 13. The germline V gene has CDR1 SGHAT and CDR2 FQNNGV. The CDR3 has 17 amino acids. The chain's CDR3 is CASSPRTTSGRAAEQFF. CDR3 DNA: TGTGCCAGCAGCCCCCGAACCACTAGCGGGAGGGCCGCTGAGCAGTTCTTC.

This sequence joins TRBV11-3 and TRBJ2-1; D is tentatively TRBD1 or TRBD2 (5 bases each). The CDR3 runs 14 residues. V lost 5 bases, J lost 7 bases, and 15 bases lay in between. The germline V gene has CDR1 SGHNT and CDR2 YENEEA. The CDR3 region is CASSPARGGNEQFF. In nucleotides, the CDR3 is TGTGCCAGCAGCCCCGCTCGGGGCGGAAATGAGCAGTTCTTC.

CDR3 residues: CASSLGLAEYEQYF. The CDR3 nucleotides are TGTGCCAGCAGTCTCGGACTAGCGGAATACGAGCAGTACTTC. This chain joins TRBV6-5 and TRBJ2-7, with 10 bases lining up with TRBD2. Trimming removed 5 bases from V and 4 bases from J; junction bases left unmatched: 5. This CDR3 spans 14 amino acids. The germline gives CDR1 MNHEY, CDR2 SVGAGI.